This entry features one T cell receptor beta chain sequence. This clone was picked up one time. The antigen it binds to is not known. No much larger clonotype is one base removed from it; base qualities were not supplied. The treatment or condition label for this specimen denotes: roughly 18 received Ad26.COV2.S at low or high dose, single or two shots; a few received placebo; per-sample allocation not given. Repertoires of vaccine and placebo recipients were sequenced from samples taken on day 63 after the first injection. Between 29 July and 7 August 2020, Cohort 1b enrolled about 27 adults aged 18-55 years at one site in Boston, USA. Ad26.COV2.S was a replication-incompetent adenovirus type 26 vector expressing a prefusion-stabilized SARS-CoV-2 spike protein from the original Wuhan strain. TCRbeta CDR3 regions were sequenced with the immunoSEQ Assay. After extraction, genomic DNA underwent amplification by bias-controlled multiplex PCR, followed by high-throughput sequencing. The paper's processing steps were these. Collapsing and filtering of sequences were performed to quantify the absolute abundance of each unique TCRbeta CDR3 region. Usable DNA was measured by amplifying reference genes present in all nucleated cells, and TCRbeta template counts were normalized to that usable DNA to estimate T cell fraction. Repertoire TCRs were annotated as SARS-CoV-2-specific by exact matching of V gene, CDR3 amino acid sequence and J gene to a known reactive TCR set. The reference SARS-CoV-2 TCR set came from MIRA and was filtered for enrichment in COVID-19-positive ImmuneCODE repertoires, removing public or cross-reactive TCRs. Using the MIRA antigens, annotated TCRs were further analysed by specific ORF or by position within an ORF. Depth was the summed frequency of annotated unique rearrangements, while breadth was defined as annotated unique rearrangements over total unique productive rearrangements. Two-sided Wilcoxon rank-sum tests were used to compare TCR breadth between groups. As stored in TCRdb, this immuneACCESS dataset retains in-frame rearrangements with V and J assigned. A fraction of the clones does not appear; measured against another copy, unresolved V genes explain less than half of the discrepancy, and the remainder lacks a known reason. From that table come the V and J calls and clone size; the DNA was used to work out D and trimming. The table for this sample lists roughly 450,000 clones; approximately 92% of them were counted only once. The ten largest make up 9% to 15% of the sample.

This entry is derived from a study of Ad26.COV2.S vaccination and SARS-CoV-2 variants (dated by TCRdb to the early 2020s). Context from the whole study: Vaccine-arm donors were drawn from COV1001, a multicentre, randomized, double-blind, placebo-controlled phase I-IIa trial of Ad26.COV2.S in healthy adults. Dosing of Ad26.COV2.S was intramuscular, at either 5x10^10 or 1x10^11 viral particles, delivered as one shot or as two shots spaced 56 days apart. TCRbeta repertoire sequencing served as the tool for gauging how specific and how broad the SARS-CoV-2-reactive T cell receptors were following Ad26.COV2.S vaccination. The TCR-sequenced set comprised about 30 samples: some 20 Ad26.COV2.S vaccine recipients, 5 placebo recipients and 8 SARS-CoV-2 convalescent individuals. Trial participants were randomized into five groups of five, in which low-dose or high-dose Ad26.COV2.S was given once or twice, or placebo was given on both occasions. Investigators remained blinded to trial group allocation during experiments and outcome assessment. What the work shows at the level of the full study, not this receptor alone: Vaccine and placebo recipients had comparable non-spike TCR breadth, which fits with the vaccine containing only spike. Compared with placebo recipients, Ad26.COV2.S recipients showed higher spike-specific TCR breadth (P = 0.0014). The authors noted that total T cell responses may have been underestimated by the TCR breadth and depth analyses. After vaccination, substantial breadth of spike-specific CD8+ and CD4+ T cell responses was reported. The study lacked the statistical power to compare responses across vaccine doses or regimens.

The CDR3 goes from the cysteine to the phenylalanine over 16 residues. Only the CDR3 DNA is retained, 48 bases long and in frame from the first base. CDR1 and CDR2 are drawn from the germline V gene (reference sequence): SGHNT, YYREEE. Unmatched junction bases come to 6, with V trimmed by 0 bases and J by 1 base. The TCR sequence derives from a person between 18 and 65 years old who received the Ad26.COV2.S COVID-19 vaccine or a placebo. Sample: peripheral blood, taken in a trial of Ad26.COV2.S vaccine versus placebo. The chain is made from TRBV5-4 and TRBJ2-5; 7 central nucleotides agree with TRBD2. The CDR3 is CASSLESGMPQETQYF. In nucleotide form, the sequence is TGTGCCAGCAGCTTGGAAAGCGGGATGCCCCAAGAGACCCAGTACTTC.